This TCR beta chain stems from a study of OX40 agonist ivuxolimab in advanced cancers. In terms of the full investigation: The costimulatory receptor OX40 (CD134) was targeted by ivuxolimab, a fully human IgG2 agonistic monoclonal antibody. Intravenous ivuxolimab was administered to patients every 2 weeks at six dose levels: 0.01, 0.1, 0.3, 1.5, 3 and 10 mg/kg. Of the 50 or so patients in dose escalation, some 20 had hepatocellular carcinoma, about 15 had melanoma, 9 had renal cell carcinoma and 9 had head and neck cancer. In the dose-escalation cohort, 70% to 90% of patients were male, and the mean age was roughly 56 years with a range of roughly 23 to 79. Prior anti-PD-1, anti-PD-L1 or anti-CTLA-4 therapy was permitted, and approximately 42% of dose-escalation patients had received checkpoint inhibitors. Three dose-escalation patients achieved partial responses, one with hepatocellular carcinoma and two with cutaneous melanoma. The point of sequencing TCRbeta in the periphery was to test whether ivuxolimab changed TCR sequence diversity and drove clonal T-cell expansion. The monotherapy dose-escalation portion (N = 52 patients) of the phase I ivuxolimab trial is reported in the paper. Paper-wide results and their limitations: Low levels of normalized T-cell clonal expansion were also seen in some nonresponding patients. The antigen specificity of the peripheral T cells that underwent clonal expansion was not determined. At doses of 0.1 to 3.0 mg/kg, clonal expansion of both CD4+ and CD8+ blood T cells was observed from baseline to week 6. In the 0.1-3.0 mg/kg groups, partial responders were among the patients with the lowest normalized peripheral clonal expansion, particularly in CD8+ T cells. On average, CD8+ T cells showed more expanded clones than CD4+ T cells after ivuxolimab.

With respect to this clone: It lacks a known antigen. No clone much larger than this one lies a single base away; base qualities are absent.

Patients with a history of autoimmune disease or receiving systemic immunosuppression were excluded from the trial. Peripheral blood for TCR sequencing was collected from all dose cohorts at baseline, on cycle 4 day 1, and on cycle 7 day 1. The samples were taken from a phase I, first-in-human, multicenter, open-label dose-escalation trial of ivuxolimab. Adults with locally advanced or metastatic head and neck squamous cell, hepatocellular, melanoma or renal cell carcinoma were enrolled in the trial. CD4+ and CD8+ T cells were sorted separately from peripheral blood before TCR sequencing. The CDR3 spans 13 residues, from the cysteine through the phenylalanine. Only CDR3 DNA remains: 39 bases, in frame from the first base. V drops 3 bases and J drops 7 bases, leaving 11 bases in between. The germline V gene specifies SGHTA as CDR1 and FQGTGA as CDR2. Genomic DNA was isolated from the sorted cells so that the TCRbeta CDR3 region could be sequenced. The immunoSEQ Assay was used to sequence the TCRbeta CDR3 regions. TCRdb took this table from immuneACCESS and kept in-frame rearrangements with V and J called. Such tables lack part of the clones; where checked against another copy, unresolved V genes explain under half of the gap, and the rest is unexplained. The table for this sample lists tens of thousands of clones; around 87% of them were counted only once. About 1% of the sample belongs to the ten largest clones.

The V gene is TRBV7-3 and the J gene is TRBJ2-3; confidence is insufficient to name the D gene. Specimen: CD4+ or CD8+ T cells sorted from blood, collected in a trial of the OX40 agonist ivuxolimab. The TCR was taken from an adult with an advanced solid tumor such as melanoma, head and neck, liver or kidney cancer. The CDR3: CASSLSILNTQYF. Read as DNA, the sequence is TGTGCCAGCAGCTTGTCTATTTTGAATACGCAGTATTTT.